This T cell receptor (beta chain) was captured by sequencing in a study of T cells in narcolepsy. Germline CDR1 is GTSNPN and CDR2 is SVGIG (reference sequence). The V end was cut by 8 bases, the J end by 1 base, with 17 bases between. The length of the CDR3 is 14 residues. Assay used: immunoSEQ multiplex PCR; TCRdb lists only in-frame clones, some missing. The data hold over 30,000 clones, with under 85% observed a single time. Findings and caveats of the study: Blood of same and different patients, but not healthy controls, reportedly held recurring autoreactive clonotypes. Autoreactive HCRT-specific and TRIB2-specific clonotypes were marked in same-patient CSF-versus-blood CD4+ comparisons. Some memory CD4+ repertoires had no autoreactive clone sequences.

About this clone: Its antigen remains unidentified.

This TCR was recovered from a human donor with narcolepsy. Sequenced sample: CD45RA- memory CD4+ T cells from PBMCs. The chain is built from TRBV30 and TRBJ1-2; D ambiguous. CDR3 protein: CAGKPQRNNYGYTF. CDR3 DNA sequence: TGTGCCGGGAAGCCCCAACGTAATAACTATGGCTACACCTTC.